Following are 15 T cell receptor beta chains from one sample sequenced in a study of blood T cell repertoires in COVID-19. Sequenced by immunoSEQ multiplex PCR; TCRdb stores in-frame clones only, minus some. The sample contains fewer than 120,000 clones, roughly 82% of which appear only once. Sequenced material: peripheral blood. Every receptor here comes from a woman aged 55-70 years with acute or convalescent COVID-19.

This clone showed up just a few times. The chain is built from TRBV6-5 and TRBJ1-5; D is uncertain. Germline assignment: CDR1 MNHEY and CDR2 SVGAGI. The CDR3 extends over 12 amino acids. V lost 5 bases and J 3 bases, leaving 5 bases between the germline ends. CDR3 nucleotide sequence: TGTGCCAGCAGTCAGGACAATCAGCCCCAGCATTTT. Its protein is CASSQDNQPQHF.

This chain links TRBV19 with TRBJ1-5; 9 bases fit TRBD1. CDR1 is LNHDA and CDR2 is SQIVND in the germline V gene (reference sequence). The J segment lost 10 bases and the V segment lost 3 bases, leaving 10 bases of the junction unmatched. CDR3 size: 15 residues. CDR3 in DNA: TGTGCCAGTAGTATTGGGGGGGGACAGGGCCCACCCCAGCATTTT. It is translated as CASSIGGGQGPPQHF.

The CDR3 is CAWSKGLSYNSPLHF. The CDR3 DNA follows: TGTGCCTGGAGTAAGGGACTTTCCTATAATTCACCCCTCCACTTT. The V gene is TRBV30, the J gene TRBJ1-6; a weak D match, TRBD1 (5 bases). Looked up from germline, CDR1 is GTSNPN and CDR2 is SVGIG (reference sequence). The V end lost 2 bases, the J end lost 1 base, and 9 bases lay between the germline ends. This CDR3 is built from 15 residues.

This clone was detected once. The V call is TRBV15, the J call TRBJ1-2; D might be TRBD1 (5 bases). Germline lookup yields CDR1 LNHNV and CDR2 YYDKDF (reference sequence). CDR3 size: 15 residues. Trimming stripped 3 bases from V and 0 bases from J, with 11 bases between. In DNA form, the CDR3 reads TGTGCCACCAGCAGGGGCCAGGGCGCTAACTATGGCTACACCTTC. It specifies CATSRGQGANYGYTF.

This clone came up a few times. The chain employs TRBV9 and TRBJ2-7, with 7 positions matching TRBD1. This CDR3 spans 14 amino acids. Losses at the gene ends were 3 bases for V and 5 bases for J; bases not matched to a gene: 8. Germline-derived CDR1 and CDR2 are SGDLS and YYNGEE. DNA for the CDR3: TGTGCCAGCAGCGCCGAGACAGGGTACCACGAGCAGTACTTC. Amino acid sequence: CASSAETGYHEQYF.

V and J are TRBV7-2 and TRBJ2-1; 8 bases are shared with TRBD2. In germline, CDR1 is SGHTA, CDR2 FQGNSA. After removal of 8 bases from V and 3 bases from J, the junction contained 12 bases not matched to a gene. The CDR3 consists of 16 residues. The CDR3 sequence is CASEPRAGDRYNEQFF. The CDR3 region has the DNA TGTGCCAGCGAACCAAGAGCGGGGGATCGCTACAATGAGCAGTTCTTC.

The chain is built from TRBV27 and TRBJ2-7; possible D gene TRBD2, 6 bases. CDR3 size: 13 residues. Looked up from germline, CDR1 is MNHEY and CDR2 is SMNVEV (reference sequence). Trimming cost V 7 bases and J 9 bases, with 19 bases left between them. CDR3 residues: CASTPGAGQGQYF. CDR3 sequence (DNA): TGTGCCAGCACCCCTGGGGCGGGGCAGGGGCAGTACTTC.

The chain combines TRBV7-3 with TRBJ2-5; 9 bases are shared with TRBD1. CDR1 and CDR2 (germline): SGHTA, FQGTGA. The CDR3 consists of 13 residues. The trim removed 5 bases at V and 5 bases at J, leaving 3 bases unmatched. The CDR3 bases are TGTGCCAGCAGCCCACAGGGGGCGGAGACCCAGTACTTC. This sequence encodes CASSPQGAETQYF.

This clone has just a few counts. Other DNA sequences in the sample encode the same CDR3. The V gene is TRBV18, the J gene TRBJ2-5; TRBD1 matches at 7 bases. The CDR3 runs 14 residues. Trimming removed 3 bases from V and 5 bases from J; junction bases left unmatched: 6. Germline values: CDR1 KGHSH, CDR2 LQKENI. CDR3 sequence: CASSPPAGGETQYF. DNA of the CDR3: TGTGCCAGCTCACCCCCCGCAGGGGGTGAGACCCAGTACTTC.

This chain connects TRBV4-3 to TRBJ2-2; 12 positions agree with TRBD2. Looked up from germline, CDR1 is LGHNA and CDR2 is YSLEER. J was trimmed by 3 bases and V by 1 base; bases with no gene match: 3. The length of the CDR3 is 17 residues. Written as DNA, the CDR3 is TGCGCCAGCAGCCAAGGACTAGCGGGGGCACACACCGGGGAGCTGTTTTTT. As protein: CASSQGLAGAHTGELFF.

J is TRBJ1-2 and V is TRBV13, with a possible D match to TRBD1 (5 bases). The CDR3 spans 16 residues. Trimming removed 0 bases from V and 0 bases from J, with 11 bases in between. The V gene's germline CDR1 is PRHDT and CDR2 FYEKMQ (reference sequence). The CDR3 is CASSLGLGGANYGYTF. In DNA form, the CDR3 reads TGTGCCAGCAGCTTAGGCCTGGGGGGAGCTAACTATGGCTACACCTTC. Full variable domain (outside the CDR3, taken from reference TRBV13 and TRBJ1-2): AAGVIQSPRHLIKEKRETATLKCYPIPRHDTVYWYQQGPGQDPQFLISFYEKMQSDKGSIPDRFSAQQFSDYHSELNMSSLELGDSALYFCASSLGLGGANYGYTFGSGTRLTVV.

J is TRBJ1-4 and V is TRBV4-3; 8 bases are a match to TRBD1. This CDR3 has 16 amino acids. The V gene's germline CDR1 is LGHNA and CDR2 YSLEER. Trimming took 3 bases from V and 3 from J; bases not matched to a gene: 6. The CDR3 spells CASSQEDRGSNEKLFF. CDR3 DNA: TGCGCCAGCAGCCAGGAAGACAGGGGTTCTAATGAAAAACTGTTTTTT.

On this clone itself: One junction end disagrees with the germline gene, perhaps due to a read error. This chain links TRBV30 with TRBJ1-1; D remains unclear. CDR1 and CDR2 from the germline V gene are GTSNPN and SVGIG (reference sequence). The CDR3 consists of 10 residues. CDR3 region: CVWSMEIAFF. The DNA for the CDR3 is TGTGTCTGGTCGATGGAGATAGCTTTCTTT.

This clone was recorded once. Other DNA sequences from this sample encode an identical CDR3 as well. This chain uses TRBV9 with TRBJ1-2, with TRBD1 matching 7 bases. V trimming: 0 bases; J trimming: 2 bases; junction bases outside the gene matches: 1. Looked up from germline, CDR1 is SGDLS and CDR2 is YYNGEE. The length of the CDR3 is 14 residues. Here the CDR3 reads CASSVGQGNYGYTF. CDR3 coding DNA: TGTGCCAGCAGCGTAGGACAGGGCAACTATGGCTACACCTTC.

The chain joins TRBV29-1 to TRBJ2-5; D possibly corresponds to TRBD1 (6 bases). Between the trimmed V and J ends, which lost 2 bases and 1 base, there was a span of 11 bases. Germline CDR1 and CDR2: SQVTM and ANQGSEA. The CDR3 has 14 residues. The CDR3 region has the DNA TGCAGCGTTGAAATGGACAGCTTCCAAGAGACCCAGTACTTC. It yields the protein CSVEMDSFQETQYF.